This T cell receptor beta chain was retrieved from a study of tumor-infiltrating lymphocytes in primary liver carcinoma. Study-level background: The patient group consisted of men and women aged 30 to 69 years. Findings and limits, study-wide: The 250 largest clones made up significantly more of tumor than blood repertoires (p = 0.039).

A constant-region primer primed TCR beta cDNA synthesis from 400 to 550 ng of total RNA. Libraries for TCR beta were built through three nested multiplex PCR rounds, which together made up a slightly modified ARM-PCR procedure. Two initial PCR rounds of about 11 cycles each paired TRBV1-TRBV30 forward primers with a C-beta reverse primer. TCRdb reanalysed the multiplex PCR reads using MiXCR and keeps one entry per CDR3 protein. The repertoire holds about 190,000 distinct CDR3 sequences, with 70% to 90% as singletons. Investigators took RNA and DNA out together from 20-30 mg of unsorted bulk tissue. This clonotype was found many times. Its antigen remains unidentified. Germline V CDR1 and CDR2: LGHNA, YNFKEQ. Germline trimming cut 1 base from V and 3 bases from J; bases unmatched to any gene: 7. The CDR3 contains 16 residues.

The chain combines TRBV4-2 with TRBJ1-2; the match to TRBD1 covers 8 bases. Sequencing was carried out using tumor tissue from primary liver carcinoma. The TCR sequence derives from a man in his forties with primary liver carcinoma and hepatitis B virus infection. CDR3 DNA sequence: TGTGCCAGCAGCCAAGGGGCGTGGGGACAGGACTATGGCTACACCTTC. Encoded protein: CASSQGAWGQDYGYTF.